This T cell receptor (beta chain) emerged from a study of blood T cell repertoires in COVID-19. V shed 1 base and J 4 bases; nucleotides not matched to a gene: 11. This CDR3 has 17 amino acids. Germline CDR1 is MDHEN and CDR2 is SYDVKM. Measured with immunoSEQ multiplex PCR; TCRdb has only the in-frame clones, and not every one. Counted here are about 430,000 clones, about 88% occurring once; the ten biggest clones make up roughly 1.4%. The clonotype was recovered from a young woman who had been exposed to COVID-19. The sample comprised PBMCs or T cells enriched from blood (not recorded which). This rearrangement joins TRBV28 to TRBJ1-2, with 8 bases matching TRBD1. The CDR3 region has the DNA TGTGCCAGCAGTTTATATGCTTCAGGGGGCTTGCTCTATGGCTACACCTTC. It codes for CASSLYASGGLLYGYTF.